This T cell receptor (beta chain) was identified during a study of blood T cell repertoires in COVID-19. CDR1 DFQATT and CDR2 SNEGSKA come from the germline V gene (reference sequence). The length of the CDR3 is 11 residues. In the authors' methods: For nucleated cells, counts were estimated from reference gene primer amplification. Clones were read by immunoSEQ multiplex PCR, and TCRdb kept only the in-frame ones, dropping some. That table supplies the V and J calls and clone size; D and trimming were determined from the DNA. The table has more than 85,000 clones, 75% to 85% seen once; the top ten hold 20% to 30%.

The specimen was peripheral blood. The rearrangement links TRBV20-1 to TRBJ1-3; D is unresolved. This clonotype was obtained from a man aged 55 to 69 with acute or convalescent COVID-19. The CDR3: CGPLLGNTIYF. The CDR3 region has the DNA TGCGGGCCCCTCTTAGGAAACACCATATATTTT.